This TCR beta chain appears in the sequencing data of a study of T cells after posttransplantation cyclophosphamide (dated by TCRdb to 2015 to 2016). Context from the whole study: Using TRB sequencing, the study followed how the T cell repertoire rebuilt after myeloablative bone marrow transplantation with posttransplantation cyclophosphamide given as GVHD prophylaxis. Samples from fewer than 40 PTCy-treated patients and 15 to 20 related bone marrow donors of those patients were subjected to antigen receptor sequencing. Because TRA and TRB clonality were tightly correlated in nine or ten samples, subsequent TCR analyses were focused on TRB only. Public TRB sequences were queried against a database of over 3,500 sequences associated with responses to pathogens, tumor antigens, self-antigens and alloantigens. TRB sequencing was also done on up to about 3 additional blood samples from 2 to 5.2 years after transplant in 3 patients, and on pretransplant blood from a handful of patients. Blood from all 35 or so PTCy patients who had 1-year posttransplant specimens underwent TRB sequencing. The investigation overall reported the following: The TRB repertoires of T cells infiltrating skin or the GI tract showed only limited overlap with the TRB repertoires found in blood. Donor-recipient similarity was low at 1-2 months but increased during the first year, and donor CD8+ memory clones often dominated later blood repertoires. Across over 40 patients, TRB clonality was highly associated with recipient CMV seropositivity and CMV reactivation, and diversity in PTCy patients was similar to diversity in CNI/methotrexate controls.

In regard to this clone: Its antigen has not been determined. No per-base quality is available; no much larger clone lies one base away.

Trimming costs V 5 bases and J 9 bases, and their ends lie 16 bases apart. The CDR3 has 13 amino acids, counting the end cysteine and phenylalanine. The sequence is cut down to CDR3 DNA, 39 bases in frame from base 1. Looking up the germline V gene (reference sequence) yields CDR1 SEHNR and CDR2 FQNEAQ. Genomic DNA was the input for TRB sequencing, which was run either with the immunoSEQ assay at survey resolution or with the hsTCRB kit. On the authors' methods: Initial read processing used immunoSEQ software, and repertoire analyses used the LymphoSeq R package. Clonality was computed as 1 minus normalized Shannon entropy; Gini coefficient was also calculated for each TRB dataset. Phenotypes of unsorted samples were inferred by mapping TRB sequences from sorted subsets of the recipient or donor onto the same recipient's unsorted samples. The table comes from immuneACCESS by way of TCRdb, which keeps in-frame sequences with V and J called. Part of the clones is missing from these tables; in studies checked, under half for an unresolved V gene and the rest for unknown reasons. Clone size and V and J calls were adopted from that table, with D and trimming inferred from the DNA. The sample yields approximately 30,000 clones; 75% to 95% were counted once. The top ten constitute roughly 0.26% of the sample.

Naive T cells were defined as viable CD3+CD4+ or CD3+CD8+ cells that were CCR7+CD45RA+CD45RO-CD95-CD27+CD28+. Peripheral blood samples were provided by related bone marrow donors on the day of marrow donation. Peripheral blood and bone marrow mononuclear cells were isolated by Ficoll-Hypaque density centrifugation and cryopreserved. CD4+ and CD8+ T cells, including naive and memory subsets, were sorted by FACS using a FACSAria II. This TCR was sampled from a woman aged 60-70 years in good health, CMV-negative, and a related stem cell transplant donor. Material: naive CD4+ T cells sorted from PBMCs. The sequence is built from TRBV7-9 and TRBJ1-2; perhaps TRBD1 is the D gene, with 5 bases matching. The CDR3: CASSLTDSRSYTF. The DNA sequence is TGTGCCAGCAGCCTAACCGACAGTAGGAGCTACACCTTC.